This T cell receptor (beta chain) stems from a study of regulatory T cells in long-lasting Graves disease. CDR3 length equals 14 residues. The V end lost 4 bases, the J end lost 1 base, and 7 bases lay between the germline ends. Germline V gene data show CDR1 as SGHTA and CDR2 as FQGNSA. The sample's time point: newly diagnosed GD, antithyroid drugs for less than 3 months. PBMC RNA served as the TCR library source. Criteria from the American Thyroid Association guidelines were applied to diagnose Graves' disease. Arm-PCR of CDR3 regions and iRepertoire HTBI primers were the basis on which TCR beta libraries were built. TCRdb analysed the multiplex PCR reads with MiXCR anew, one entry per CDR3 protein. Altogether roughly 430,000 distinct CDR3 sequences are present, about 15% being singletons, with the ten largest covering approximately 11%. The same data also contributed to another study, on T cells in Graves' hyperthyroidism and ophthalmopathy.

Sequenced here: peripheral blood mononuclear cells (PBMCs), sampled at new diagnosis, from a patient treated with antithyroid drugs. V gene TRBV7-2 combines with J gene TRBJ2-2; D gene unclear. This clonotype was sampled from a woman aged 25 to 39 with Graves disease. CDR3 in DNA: TGTGCCAGCAGCTGGCAGGAGAACACCGGGGAGCTGTTTTTT. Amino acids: CASSWQENTGELFF. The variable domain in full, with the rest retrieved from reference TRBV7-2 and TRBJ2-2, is GAGVSQSPSNKVTEKGKDVELRCDPISGHTALYWYRQSLGQGLEFLIYFQGNSAPDKSGLPSDRFSAERTGGSVSTLTIQRTQQEDSAVYLCASSWQENTGELFFGEGSRLTVL.